This TCR beta chain was documented in a study of T cells in Graves' hyperthyroidism and ophthalmopathy (dated by TCRdb to the late 2010s). Turning to the overall study: To identify distinguishing TCR V-J signatures, a discovery cohort of about 95 patients was used, comprising some 43 with Graves' ophthalmopathy and around 57 with stable Graves' hyperthyroidism. Prospective prediction of ophthalmopathy was tested in an independent validation cohort of fewer than 20 hyperthyroidism patients and roughly 16 patients who later progressed to ophthalmopathy. Following sampling, methimazole starting at 30 mg daily was given to hyperthyroidism patients, and high-dose intravenous methylprednisolone was given to ophthalmopathy patients. The study also compared thyroid tissue and blood T-cell repertoires from 6 or 7 Graves' hyperthyroidism patients. The paper describes TCR Vbeta CDR3 sequencing of around 130 peripheral blood samples, made up of about 41 ophthalmopathy patients, 70 to 75 hyperthyroidism patients and roughly 17 progressor patients. The 85 to 100 discovery patients were randomly split 7:3 into training and test sets. Summary of the overall study and its limitations: No statistical method was used to set the sample size in advance, and investigators knew the group allocation. Most expanded thyroid clonotypes (frequency above 0.001) were also found in blood, which suggests that blood repertoires may mirror thyroid immune responses. A model built on a 13 V-J signature distinguished ophthalmopathy from stable hyperthyroidism, reaching around 88% sensitivity and 81.08% specificity in cross-validation and 80%/75% in testing. In validation, progression to ophthalmopathy was predicted by the model with about 70% sensitivity and roughly 76% specificity, a median of 6.5 months before onset.

On this clonotype: The antigen this receptor binds is unknown. Mismatch with germline at one junction end may stem from a read error.

The germline V gene (reference sequence) yields SEHNR for CDR1 and FQNEAQ for CDR2. From the cysteine through the phenylalanine, the CDR3 covers 13 amino acids. Only the CDR3 DNA is retained, 39 bases long and in frame from the first base. TCR beta CDR3 regions were amplified from RNA transcripts. The TCR CDR3 was subjected to a first round of RT-PCR using the HTBI primer set and the Qiagen OneStep RT-PCR kit. Libraries were constructed in a second round of multiplex PCR, after which size selection and purification were performed. Sequencing of the libraries was done on an Illumina HiSeq2000 using paired-end 100 bp reads. Regarding the original processing steps: SOAPnuke was used to process the raw data, removing reads that contained adapters or uncalled bases, had a mean Phred below 15, or lacked an exact match to the constant primer or identifier. COPE v1.2.5 was used to merge high-quality paired reads, and clonotypes were defined as unique nucleotide sequences. Clonotypes were aligned to IMGT TRBV, TRBD and TRBJ reference segments using MiTCR v1.1. Only V-J combinations with frequency above 0.0001, covering roughly 99% of repertoires, were analysed. A TCS score was defined as the ratio between F50 (clonal expansion) and ExV (chaos), using BLOSUM62-based TCRdist between CDR3 peptides within each V-J. Welch's t-statistics and random forest reduced around 520 V-J features to roughly 13, which were used in a naive Bayes classifier (R e1071). Thyroid-blood repertoire similarity was quantified with the Morisita-Horn index. The public sequencing data were trimmed at Q25 with fastp and processed into clonotypes with MiXCR by TCRdb, which kept only in-frame beta chains. Each entry is one CDR3 protein sequence, shown with its most common DNA and genes. The V and J calls were determined by TCRdb, not by the authors. This sample lists about 98,000 distinct CDR3 sequences; roughly 40% were detected once. Of the sample, roughly 10% falls within the top ten clones.

Graves' hyperthyroidism was defined as stable when no progression to ophthalmopathy occurred over 18 months of follow-up. The hyperthyroidism patients were between 18 and 65 years old and newly diagnosed, with a disease duration of less than 2 months. The study excluded patients with uncontrolled infections, other autoimmune diseases, pregnancy or lactation. Diagnoses were established on the basis of clinical symptoms, serum thyroxine and TRAb, thyroid ultrasound, and orbital computed tomography. Total RNA was extracted with Trizol reagent, and quality was checked on an Agilent 2100 Bioanalyzer. The rearranged segments are TRBV7-9 and TRBJ2-5; TRBD1 is a weak D gene call, 6 bases matching. This receptor was taken from a woman under 40 with Graves' hyperthyroidism. Sample: peripheral blood or thyroid tissue (not recorded which). The CDR3 has the sequence CASSWAGEETLYF. In nucleotides, the sequence is TGTGCCAGCAGCTGGGCAGGGGAAGAGACCCTGTACTTC.